These 16 T cell receptor beta chains were sequenced from one sample in a study of cytomegalovirus exposure and HLA in healthy donors. It was with 60 Vbeta and 13 Jbeta primers that the PCR ran. Clones were sequenced by immunoSEQ multiplex PCR, and TCRdb holds only the in-frame ones, with some missing. Found here are around 150,000 clones, 60% to 80% of them singletons; the top ten hold about 14%. Sample: PBMCs. The source of these receptors is a man aged 45 to 65 in good health and CMV-seropositive.

Regarding this clone: In the same sample, other DNA sequences code for this CDR3. J is TRBJ1-2 and V is TRBV14; 7 nucleotides line up with TRBD1. The junction had 5 bases not matched to a gene; V was cut back by 4 bases and J by 3 bases. Germline V gives CDR1 SGHDN, CDR2 FVKESK. CDR3 size: 14 residues. This CDR3 reads CASSRDRGDYGYTF. CDR3 DNA sequence: TGTGCCAGCAGCCGGGACAGAGGGGACTATGGCTACACCTTC.

J is TRBJ1-1 and V is TRBV5-1; 8 bases line up with TRBD1. Unmatched junction bases numbered 6, after V lost 2 bases and J lost 3 bases. In germline, CDR1 is SGHRS, CDR2 YFSETQ. The CDR3 totals 15 residues. CDR3 residues: CASSFLTGVDTEAFF. Written as DNA, the CDR3 is TGCGCCAGCAGCTTTCTGACAGGGGTTGACACTGAAGCTTTCTTT. Complete variable domain (other parts from reference TRBV5-1 and TRBJ1-1): KAGVTQTPRYLIKTRGQQVTLSCSPISGHRSVSWYQQTPGQGLQFLFEYFSETQRNKGNFPGRFSGRQFSNSRSEMNVSTLELGDSALYLCASSFLTGVDTEAFFGQGTRLTVV.

The V call is TRBV6-4, the J call TRBJ2-2; D is perhaps TRBD1 (6 bases). Germline CDR1 and CDR2: MRHNA and SNTAGT. The CDR3 has 14 amino acids. V was pared by 5 bases and J by 5 bases, with 12 bases between. CDR3 region: CASSLDRRTGELFF. The CDR3 DNA reads TGTGCCAGCAGTTTGGACAGACGAACCGGGGAGCTGTTTTTT.

The gene calls are TRBV5-4 and TRBJ2-2; TRBD2 agrees at 7 bases. The CDR3 loop spans 15 amino acids. V was pared by 4 bases and J by 1 base, with 4 bases of the junction left unmatched. CDR1 and CDR2 from the germline V gene are SGHNT and YYREEE (reference sequence). CDR3 region: CASSGGGMNTGELFF. Here the CDR3 DNA reads TGTGCCAGCAGCGGGGGGGGGATGAACACCGGGGAGCTGTTTTTT.

Worth noting for this clone: The sample has other DNA sequences that encode this CDR3 too. CDR3 coding DNA: TGTGCCAGCAGCTACCCGACAGAAACGGCCTTCTTT. Amino acids: CASSYPTETAFF. The V gene is TRBV6-1, the J gene TRBJ1-1; perhaps TRBD1 as D (5 bases). The germline gives CDR1 MNHNS, CDR2 SASEGT. Deletions cut 6 bases from V and 14 bases from J, with 19 bases between. The CDR3 loop spans 12 amino acids.

This chain connects TRBV2 to TRBJ2-3; 9 bases line up with TRBD1. The CDR3 is 15 residues long. The V gene end was trimmed by 8 bases and the J gene end by 9 bases; junction bases not matched to a gene: 15. Looked up from germline, CDR1 is SNHLY and CDR2 is FYNNEI. The CDR3 sequence: CASRDRDLRGATQYF. CDR3 nucleotides: TGTGCCAGCCGGGACAGGGATCTCCGCGGGGCCACGCAGTATTTT. Full variable domain (outside the CDR3, taken from reference TRBV2 and TRBJ2-3): EPEVTQTPSHQVTQMGQEVILRCVPISNHLYFYWYRQILGQKVEFLVSFYNNEISEKSEIFDDQFSVERPDGSNFTLKIRSTKLEDSAMYFCASRDRDLRGATQYFGPGTRLTVL.

V gene TRBV28 combines with J gene TRBJ2-7; unclear D gene. V gave up 5 bases and J gave up 1 base, with 12 bases separating them. The CDR3 is 14 amino acids. CDR1 and CDR2 from the germline V gene are MDHEN and SYDVKM. CDR3: CASSLTASSYEQYV. Here the CDR3 DNA reads TGTGCCAGCAGTCTAACAGCTTCTTCCTACGAGCAGTACGTC.

The chain recombines TRBV30 with TRBJ2-7; 7 positions agree with TRBD1. Germline V gene sequence: CDR1 GTSNPN, CDR2 SVGIG (reference sequence). Trimming took 0 bases from V and 4 from J; bases not matched to a gene: 9. CDR3 size: 15 residues. CDR3 loop: CAWSVGGRTRYEQYF. CDR3 nucleotide sequence: TGTGCCTGGAGTGTAGGGGGCCGAACCAGGTACGAGCAGTACTTC.

This chain joins TRBV4-1 and TRBJ2-3; 8 nucleotides align to TRBD2. This CDR3 contains 15 residues. V lost 1 base, J lost 5 bases, and 5 bases stayed unmatched. The germline gives CDR1 MGHRA, CDR2 YSYEKL. The CDR3 sequence is CASSQVNGREDTQYF. CDR3 nucleotide sequence: TGCGCCAGCAGCCAAGTGAACGGGAGGGAAGATACGCAGTATTTT.

The rearrangement links TRBV7-9 to TRBJ1-2; no clear D. CDR1 and CDR2 from the germline V gene are SEHNR and FQNEAQ (reference sequence). The CDR3 consists of 15 residues. V shed 0 bases and J shed 4 bases, with 12 bases lying between them. The CDR3 nucleotides are TGTGCCAGCAGCTTAGCGACGGGAGGTCCCTATGGCTACACCTTC. Translated, it gives CASSLATGGPYGYTF.

This clone showed up just a few times. The chain is built from TRBV18 and TRBJ1-5; 8 bases fit TRBD1. The CDR3 has 16 residues. V trimming: 4 bases; J trimming: 4 bases; junction bases outside the gene matches: 9. Looked up from germline, CDR1 is KGHSH and CDR2 is LQKENI. The CDR3: CASSLRQGSTNQPQHF. For the CDR3, the DNA is TGTGCCAGCTCACTCCGACAGGGGTCAACGAATCAGCCCCAGCATTTT.

The CDR3 DNA reads as TGCGCCAGCAGCCAAGATCGTTCCGGGACTGAGTTAGCTAACTATGGCTACACCTTC. Encoded protein: CASSQDRSGTELANYGYTF. The V gene is TRBV4-1, the J gene TRBJ1-2; weak D call: TRBD1 (5 bases). Deletions cut 0 bases from V and 0 bases from J, with 20 bases between. This CDR3 spans 19 amino acids. Germline CDR1 reads MGHRA; CDR2 reads YSYEKL.

The J gene is TRBJ1-1, the V gene TRBV10-1; TRBD1 matches 7 bases. Germline-derived CDR1 and CDR2 are WNHNN and SYGVQD (reference sequence). Losses at the gene ends were 6 bases for V and 1 base for J; bases not matched to a gene: 14. The CDR3 extends over 17 amino acids. The CDR3 DNA reads as TGCGCCAGCAGCGAGACAGGGAACGGTGTCCGGAACACTGAAGCTTTCTTT. Translating it yields CASSETGNGVRNTEAFF.

The chain links TRBV29-1 to TRBJ2-7; a possible D gene is TRBD1 (6 bases). The CDR3 covers 11 residues. Germline lookup yields CDR1 SQVTM and CDR2 ANQGSEA. The CDR3 region has the DNA TGCACCGTGGGGCAGGGGAACGAGCAGTACGTC. Translated: CTVGQGNEQYV.

The rearrangement uses TRBV4-3 and TRBJ1-5; D is unresolved. The CDR3 is made up of 17 amino acids. V dropped 1 base and J dropped 0 bases, with 13 bases sitting between them. Germline values: CDR1 LGHNA, CDR2 YSLEER. For the CDR3, the DNA is TGCGCCAGCAGCCAAGTAGGAGCTAGAGATAGCAATCAGCCCCAGCATTTT. It yields the protein CASSQVGARDSNQPQHF.

The chain has TRBV14 and TRBJ2-5, with TRBD2 identical over 8 bases. Germline loops: CDR1 SGHDN, CDR2 FVKESK. The CDR3 extends over 13 amino acids. The V segment lost 0 bases and the J segment 9 bases; nucleotides outside the gene matches: 3. The CDR3 coding sequence is TGTGCCAGCAGCCAAGAAACAGCGGGGGCCCAGTACTTC. This gives the protein CASSQETAGAQYF.